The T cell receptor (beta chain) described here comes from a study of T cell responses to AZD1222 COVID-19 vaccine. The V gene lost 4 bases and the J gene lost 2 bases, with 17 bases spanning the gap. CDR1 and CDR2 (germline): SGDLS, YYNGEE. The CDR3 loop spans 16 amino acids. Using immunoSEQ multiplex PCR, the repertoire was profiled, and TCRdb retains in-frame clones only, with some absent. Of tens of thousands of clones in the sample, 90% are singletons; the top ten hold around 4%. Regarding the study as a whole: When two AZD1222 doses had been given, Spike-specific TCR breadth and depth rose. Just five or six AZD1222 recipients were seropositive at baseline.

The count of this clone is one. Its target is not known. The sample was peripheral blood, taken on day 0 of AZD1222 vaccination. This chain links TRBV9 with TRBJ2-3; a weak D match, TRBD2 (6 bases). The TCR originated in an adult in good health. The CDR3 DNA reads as TGTGCCAGCAGCCCCCGGGGGAGCGTCAACACAGATACGCAGTATTTT. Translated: CASSPRGSVNTDTQYF.